This T cell receptor (beta chain) stems from a study of somatic mutations in cytotoxic T cells in rheumatoid arthritis. Notes on the study in general: The study found that the largest CD8+ clone exceeded 20% of CD8+ cells in 8 of 65 patients.

Sequencing used immunoSEQ multiplex PCR; TCRdb keeps in-frame clones, though not all of them. Altogether approximately 20,000 clones are present, more than 65% being singletons, with the ten largest covering approximately 10%. Turning to this clone: The antigen remains undetermined.

Germline-derived CDR1 and CDR2 are LGHNT and FRNRAP. The V gene end was trimmed by 5 bases and the J gene end by 6 bases; junction bases not matched to a gene: 5. This CDR3 region has 15 residues. The sequenced sample consisted of CD8+ T cells sorted from blood. V and J are TRBV12-5 and TRBJ2-2; 11 bases are a match to TRBD2. This clonotype was sampled from a woman aged 50 to 60 in good health. For the CDR3, the DNA is TGTGCTAGTGGTCCCGGACTAGCGGGCCCCGGGGAGCTGTTTTTT. This gives the protein CASGPGLAGPGELFF.